The rows below give T cell receptor beta chains drawn from one sample of a study of T cell clones after liver transplantation. TCRdb's table, derived via immunoSEQ multiplex PCR, lists solely in-frame clones and lacks some. This table holds 6,500 or so clones, 70% to 85% found once. The source was CD8+ T cells from blood, collected 24 months after liver transplant. These TCRs come from a human patient who received a liver transplant. The graft donor may have contributed some T cells. CDR3s include the opening cysteine and the closing phenylalanine or tryptophan. A D gene is named only where the DNA matches it firmly. Rows give clone size only sometimes, using once, few, many, or a class for an expanded clone.

>TRBJ1-1|NA|NA|TRBV19
CASKIWEGSSEAFF
TGTGCCAGTAAAATCTGGGAAGGCTCCAGTGAAGCTTTCTTT
>TRBJ1-2|TRBD1|medium-sized|TRBV11-1
CASSLTGADGYTF
TGTGCCAGCAGTCTGACAGGGGCGGATGGCTACACCTTC
>TRBJ1-2|NA|NA|TRBV14
CASSQAGSNGYTF
TGTGCCAGCAGCCAAGCGGGGAGCAATGGCTACACCTTC
>TRBJ1-2|NA|NA|TRBV6-1
CASSEGTETIGYTF
TGTGCCAGCAGTGAAGGGACCGAAACTATTGGCTACACCTTC
>TRBJ2-1|TRBD1|NA|TRBV27
CASSGTGTTEQFF
TGTGCCAGTTCCGGGACAGGGACAACTGAGCAGTTCTTC
>TRBJ2-7|NA|NA|TRBV12-2
CASRLVGRDTFLSYEQYF
TGTGCAAGTCGCTTAGTGGGTAGGGACACTTTCTTGTCCTACGAGCAGTACTTC
>TRBJ2-5|NA|NA|TRBV5-1
CASSYPPAGIQETQYF
TGCGCCAGCAGTTATCCTCCGGCGGGGATTCAAGAGACCCAGTACTTC
>TRBJ2-7|TRBD2|once|TRBV19
CASTPSGGYEQYF
TGTGCCAGTACCCCTAGCGGGGGGTACGAGCAGTACTTC
>TRBJ2-1|TRBD2|NA|TRBV5-1
CASSLWTSGYNEQFF
TGCGCCAGCAGCTTGTGGACTAGCGGGTACAATGAGCAGTTCTTC
>TRBJ2-1|TRBD2|NA|TRBV7-6
CASSLRLADNEQFF
TGTGCCAGCAGCTTAAGACTAGCGGACAATGAGCAGTTCTTC
>TRBJ2-1|NA|NA|TRBV7-9
CASSLGQVNEQFF
TGTGCCAGCAGCTTAGGACAGGTCAATGAGCAGTTCTTC
>TRBJ2-3|NA|few|TRBV28
CASSPLLAGTSTDTQYF
TGTGCCAGCAGTCCTCTCCTGGCGGGAACTAGCACAGATACGCAGTATTTT
>TRBJ1-2|NA|NA|TRBV29-1
CSVEEDGWNGYTF
TGCAGCGTTGAAGAGGACGGCTGGAATGGCTACACCTTC
>TRBJ1-2|NA|NA|TRBV19
CASSTPGDYGYTF
TGTGCCAGTAGTACCCCAGGGGACTATGGCTACACCTTC
>TRBJ2-1|TRBD2|NA|TRBV19
CASITSGDLTGEQFF
TGTGCCAGTATTACTAGCGGGGACCTTACGGGTGAGCAGTTCTTC
>TRBJ2-7|TRBD1|NA|TRBV27
CASTGQGYYEQYF
TGTGCCAGCACTGGACAGGGATACTACGAGCAGTACTTC
>TRBJ2-3|NA|NA|TRBV4-3
CASSQWATSTDTQYF
TGCGCCAGCAGCCAATGGGCTACTAGCACAGATACGCAGTATTTT
>TRBJ2-7|NA|NA|TRBV7-1
CASSLDFYEQYF
TGTGCCAGCAGCTTAGATTTCTACGAGCAGTACTTC
>TRBJ1-1|NA|NA|TRBV9
CASSEEEFATEAFF
TGTGCCAGCAGCGAGGAGGAGTTTGCCACTGAAGCTTTCTTT
>TRBJ1-1|NA|few|TRBV7-6
CASSLGQAGTEAFF
TGTGCCAGCAGCTTAGGCCAGGCGGGGACTGAAGCTTTCTTT
>TRBJ1-4|NA|NA|TRBV21-1
CASSKADRITNEKLFF
TGTGCCAGCAGCAAAGCCGACAGGATAACTAATGAAAAACTGTTTTTT
>TRBJ2-5|NA|NA|TRBV27
CASSLGPLKTQYF
TGTGCCAGCAGTTTAGGGCCCCTGAAGACCCAGTACTTC
>TRBJ1-1|NA|once|TRBV10-3
CAISESGVAPPEPNTEAFF
TGTGCCATCAGTGAGTCTGGGGTCGCCCCCCCGGAACCGAACACTGAAGCTTTCTTT
>TRBJ2-4|NA|once|TRBV27
CASSFASLPKNIQYF
TGTGCCAGCAGTTTTGCTTCGTTACCCAAAAACATTCAGTACTTC